This is a list of T cell receptor beta chains from one sample in a study of tumor and adjacent non-tumor tissue in lung cancer. Each CDR3 protein is one row after TCRdb ran MiXCR on the multiplex PCR reads. The sample lists some 120,000 distinct CDR3 sequences; approximately 66% were seen once. The source material was lung tumor tissue. Source of these receptors: a man aged 25-40 years with non-small cell lung cancer. CDR3s include the opening cysteine and the closing phenylalanine or tryptophan. D genes are given only for firm matches.

len,v_gene,d_gene,j_gene,CDR3aa
13,TRBV20-1,.,TRBJ2-5,CSARAPGQETQYF
12,TRBV6-6,TRBD2,TRBJ2-7,CASTGEGLDQYF
12,TRBV13,.,TRBJ2-2,CASSFKSGELFF
14,TRBV5-1,.,TRBJ2-5,CASSPRTGGETQYF
14,TRBV11-3,.,TRBJ2-7,CANSSITDRREQYF
13,TRBV11-1,.,TRBJ2-1,CASGIMQGDEQTF
15,TRBV24-1,TRBD1,TRBJ1-5,CATSDQGAGDQPQHF
16,TRBV4-1,.,TRBJ2-7,CTSSQDETRGTYEQYF
13,TRBV6-5,.,TRBJ1-1,CASSTDVNIEAFF
13,TRBV5-5,.,TRBJ2-7,CANSRDISYEQYF
16,TRBV11-3,TRBD1,TRBJ1-3,CASRDVTGGSGNTIYF
14,TRBV6-1,.,TRBJ2-1,CASREDKAGLVPFF
15,TRBV5-6,.,TRBJ2-3,CDSSPGTASTDTQYF
15,TRBV11-2,.,TRBJ1-1,CASSLGGGESTEAFF
15,TRBV5-4,TRBD2,TRBJ2-3,CAISFWTSGTDTQYF
14,TRBV7-9,.,TRBJ1-4,CASGLGSGAEILFF
12,TRBV29-1,TRBD2,TRBJ2-1,CSVRGDYDEQFF
18,TRBV28,.,TRBJ2-1,CASSSPIAEKSPHNEQFF
17,TRBV14,.,TRBJ2-7,CASSPIIRREGSYEQYF
14,TRBV4-1,.,TRBJ2-7,CASSQVRLSYEQYF
17,TRBV5-4,TRBD2,TRBJ2-1,CTSSELAGGPSYNEELF
12,TRBV11-3,.,TRBJ2-7,CASSSASREQYF
16,TRBV11-2,.,TRBJ2-2,CASNPRIASNTGELFF
16,TRBV5-6,TRBD2,TRBJ2-1,CTSSLARTRGYNEQFF
12,TRBV7-9,.,TRBJ1-2,CASSLANYGYTF
14,TRBV5-4,.,TRBJ1-6,CASSAIGINSPLHF
12,TRBV7-8,TRBD1,TRBJ1-1,CVSSFRQGGTFF
13,TRBV12-3/TRBV12-4,.,TRBJ2-7,CVSSRDTAGEQYF
13,TRBV11-3,.,TRBJ2-5,CASSLGAQETQYF
15,TRBV11-2,.,TRBJ1-1,CASSLNQGINTEAFF
13,TRBV12-3/TRBV12-4,.,TRBJ1-1,CASSLGGGTEAFF
14,TRBV20-1,.,TRBJ2-1,CSARTPAYYNEQLF
13,TRBV11-2,.,TRBJ2-5,CASSLDPTGTLHF
14,TRBV20-1,TRBD2,TRBJ2-7,CSAKIAGGRNEQYF
18,TRBV5-6,.,TRBJ2-7,CASRAGPYRSVSSYEQYF
15,TRBV24-1,.,TRBJ2-5,CATCDPGQMQETQYF
12,TRBV5-6,.,TRBJ1-1,CASSYTNTEVIF
12,TRBV28,.,TRBJ1-2,CASRRQNYGNTF
15,TRBV20-1,.,TRBJ2-2,CCASVHGANTGEPFF
14,TRBV4-1,.,TRBJ2-5,CASSQDHQRETQYF
19,TRBV20-1,.,TRBJ1-4,CSATEDAYRNNPTNEKLFF